These 17 T cell receptor beta chains came from one sample sequenced in a study of CD8 T cells in Susac syndrome. The authors reverse transcribed about 0.5 to 1 ug RNA with random hexamers. TCRdb reprocessed the immunoSEQ multiplex PCR reads with MiXCR, giving one entry per CDR3 protein. The sample contains about 150,000 distinct CDR3 sequences, roughly 95% of which appear only once. Sequenced sample: CD4+ T cells from PBMCs. The origin of the receptors is a human donor with Susac syndrome.

The chain has TRBV25-1 and TRBJ1-3, with D possibly matching TRBD1 (5 bases). V lost 5 bases to trimming and J lost 4 bases, with 6 bases between them. The CDR3 totals 12 residues. Per the germline V gene, CDR1 is MGHDK and CDR2 is SYGVNS. CDR3 sequence reads: CASSRQGNTIYF. Here the CDR3 DNA reads TGTGCCAGCAGTAGACAGGGAAACACCATATATTTT.

The chain joins TRBV3-1 to TRBJ2-5; TRBD1 might be the D (6 bases). The CDR3 length is 16 residues. V lost 0 bases to trimming and J lost 1 base, with 12 bases between them. Germline CDR1 reads LGHDT; CDR2 reads YNNKEL (reference sequence). The CDR3 is CASSQDPTGIQETQYF. CDR3 DNA: TGTGCCAGCAGCCAAGATCCGACAGGAATCCAAGAGACCCAGTACTTC.

The chain recombines TRBV20-1 with TRBJ2-1; 10 bases map to TRBD2. This CDR3 is 17 amino acids long. CDR1 DFQATT and CDR2 SNEGSKA come from the germline V gene (reference sequence). Germline trimming cut 0 bases from V and 8 bases from J; bases unmatched to any gene: 13. In DNA form, the CDR3 reads TGCAGTGCTAGAGATCCTGCCCGTAGCGGGGGGTTTGATGAGCAGTTCTTC. It codes for CSARDPARSGGFDEQFF.

This chain joins TRBV12-5 and TRBJ2-1, with TRBD1 matching over 9 bases. Germline V gives CDR1 LGHNT, CDR2 FRNRAP. V lost 2 bases, J lost 10 bases, and 15 bases stayed unmatched. The CDR3 sequence is 17 residues long. CDR3 amino acids: CASGLSGIGQGIWEQFF. CDR3 coding DNA: TGTGCTAGTGGTTTGAGTGGCATTGGACAGGGGATTTGGGAGCAGTTCTTC. Full variable domain (rest looked up from reference TRBV12-5 and TRBJ2-1): DARVTQTPRHKVTEMGQEVTMRCQPILGHNTVFWYRQTMMQGLELLAYFRNRAPLDDSGMPKDRFSAEMPDATLATLKIQPSEPRDSAVYFCASGLSGIGQGIWEQFFGPGTRLTVL.

This chain connects TRBV19 to TRBJ2-7; D may correspond to TRBD1 or TRBD2 (5 bases each). Between the trimmed V and J ends, which lost 4 bases and 6 bases, there was a span of 10 bases. This CDR3 comprises 12 residues. Germline values: CDR1 LNHDA, CDR2 SQIVND (reference sequence). The CDR3 sequence: CASSTGRGEQYF. The CDR3 DNA reads TGTGCCAGTAGTACGGGACGGGGCGAGCAGTACTTC.

The chain is built from TRBV4-1 and TRBJ1-2; perhaps TRBD1 as D (6 bases). There are 16 residues in the CDR3. CDR1 is MGHRA, CDR2 YSYEKL, per germline. V gave up 8 bases and J gave up 6 bases, with 25 bases separating them. This chain's CDR3 is CASAAVLTGPLNGYTF. CDR3 nucleotide sequence: TGCGCCAGCGCAGCGGTACTGACAGGACCCCTCAATGGCTACACCTTC.

The chain is built from TRBV5-5 and TRBJ1-1, with a tentative D call TRBD1 (5 bases). Per the germline V gene, CDR1 is SGHKS and CDR2 is YYEKEE (reference sequence). The CDR3 is 16 residues long. V lost 4 bases and J lost 1, with 17 bases in between. The CDR3 here is CASSLDPLRGNTEAFF. DNA of the CDR3: TGTGCCAGCAGCCTCGACCCACTTAGGGGGAACACTGAAGCTTTCTTT.

The chain couples TRBV29-1 to TRBJ1-2; 7 positions match TRBD1. There are 13 residues in the CDR3. The ends lost 7 bases at V and 6 bases at J; junction bases unmatched: 11. Germline V gene sequence: CDR1 SQVTM, CDR2 ANQGSEA. CDR3 in amino acids: CSAQPSTGNGYTF. CDR3 coding DNA: TGCAGCGCCCAGCCCTCGACAGGGAATGGCTACACCTTC.

The chain joins TRBV25-1 to TRBJ2-7, with a weak D call TRBD1 (6 bases). The CDR3 has 14 residues. The germline V and J ends were trimmed by 6 bases and 3 bases, with 15 bases remaining between them. Per the germline V gene, CDR1 is MGHDK and CDR2 is SYGVNS. CDR3 sequence reads: CASRARQAHYEQYF. The CDR3 DNA is TGTGCCAGCAGAGCCCGACAGGCCCACTACGAGCAGTACTTC.

The chain carries TRBV5-1 and TRBJ1-5; the D is unclear. V was clipped by 0 bases and J by 7 bases, with 11 bases between them. Germline-derived CDR1 and CDR2 are SGHRS and YFSETQ. The CDR3 contains 14 residues. CDR3 region: CASSLDVAGQPQHF. CDR3 DNA sequence: TGCGCCAGCAGCTTGGACGTTGCTGGCCAGCCCCAGCATTTT.

The chain has TRBV20-1 and TRBJ2-5; weak D call: TRBD2 (6 bases). The CDR3 extends over 11 amino acids. V was pared by 3 bases and J by 5 bases, with 7 bases between. CDR1 is DFQATT, CDR2 SNEGSKA, per germline (reference sequence). Here the CDR3 reads CSASAGETQYF. DNA of the CDR3: TGCAGTGCTAGCGCGGGGGAGACCCAGTACTTC.

The chain employs TRBV20-1 and TRBJ2-3; either TRBD1 or TRBD2 may fit D (5 bases each). V was pared by 6 bases and J by 9 bases, with 22 bases between. The germline gives CDR1 DFQATT, CDR2 SNEGSKA (reference sequence). This CDR3 region has 14 residues. CDR3 sequence: CSAIETGTSVTQYF. The CDR3 DNA reads as TGCAGTGCAATAGAGACCGGGACGTCCGTCACGCAGTATTTT.

CDR3 region: CSVEEGLGYTF. The CDR3 nucleotides read TGCAGCGTTGAAGAGGGGTTGGGGTACACCTTC. The chain uses TRBV29-1 and TRBJ1-2; D not certain. The V and J ends lost 0 bases and 11 bases respectively, with 10 bases between them. The germline V gene has CDR1 SQVTM and CDR2 ANQGSEA. The CDR3 loop spans 11 amino acids.

CDR3 in amino acids: CSAKGDRERGYTF. CDR3 nucleotide sequence: TGCAGTGCGAAAGGGGACAGGGAGAGAGGCTACACCTTC. V usage is TRBV20-1 and J usage is TRBJ1-2; 9 positions agree with TRBD1. Trimming at V came to 6 bases and at J to 8 bases, leaving 10 bases not matched to a gene. The CDR3 length is 13 residues. CDR1 and CDR2 (germline): DFQATT, SNEGSKA (reference sequence).

V usage is TRBV7-9 and J usage is TRBJ1-1; possibly TRBD1 for D (6 bases). Germline V gene data show CDR1 as SEHNR and CDR2 as FQNEAQ (reference sequence). Trimming removed 6 bases at V and 0 bases at J, with 11 bases between. This CDR3 has 14 amino acids. In DNA form, the CDR3 reads TGTGCCAGCAGTTGGGGACACCTGAACACTGAAGCTTTCTTT. Amino acids: CASSWGHLNTEAFF.

The rearrangement joins TRBV20-1 to TRBJ2-7; TRBD1 agrees at 8 bases. CDR3 size: 14 residues. The germline V gene has CDR1 DFQATT and CDR2 SNEGSKA (reference sequence). J was trimmed by 7 bases and V by 1 base; bases with no gene match: 9. The CDR3 region has the DNA TGCAGTGCTAGAGCCTCCCAGGGGGCGAGGGAGCAGTACTTC. Its translation: CSARASQGAREQYF.

The chain recombines TRBV5-4 with TRBJ1-2; D is uncertain. This CDR3 is built from 12 residues. Germline loops: CDR1 SGHNT, CDR2 YYREEE (reference sequence). Trimming removed 1 base from V and 8 bases from J, with 9 bases in between. The CDR3 protein is CASSLNYKGYTF. DNA for the CDR3: TGTGCCAGCAGCTTGAATTACAAGGGCTACACCTTC.